The clone carrying this TCR beta chain was found a few times. Its antigen is still unknown. The data were obtained in a study of beta chain features in type 1 diabetes. Purity exceeded 95% in all sorted populations. Broader study findings: All four CD4+ subsets from Type 1 diabetes patients carried moderately but significantly shorter TCRB CDR3s.

Since all of the isolated RNA was reverse transcribed, expressed TCRB transcripts were what got sequenced. Using immunoSEQ multiplex PCR, the repertoire was profiled, and TCRdb retains in-frame clones only, with some absent. The data hold about 160,000 clones, with 8% to 8.5% observed a single time. The CDR3 length is 14 residues. Looked up from germline, CDR1 is LGHNA and CDR2 is YSLEER. V lost 0 bases and J lost 7, with 10 bases in between. Sample: central memory CD4+ T cells from blood. V and J are TRBV4-3 and TRBJ2-4, with D hard to call. The TCR was taken from a young woman with type 1 diabetes. As DNA, the CDR3 is TGCGCCAGCAGCCAAGAGGCAGGCTGGAACATTCAGTACTTC. Translated, it gives CASSQEAGWNIQYF.